This T cell receptor beta chain was profiled in a study of CD8 T cells in ankylosing spondylitis (dated by TCRdb to the late 2010s). As for the study more broadly: The study profiled T cell receptor beta repertoires in healthy donors and ankylosing spondylitis patients to find disease-linked TCR variants. The full study cohort was made up of 25 ankylosing spondylitis patients and 108 healthy donors. Samples of peripheral blood were taken, and for ankylosing spondylitis patients, synovial fluid was collected as well.

Sequenced using an Illumina HiSeq 2500. Quantitative 5'-RACE with molecular barcodes was used to prepare TCR beta libraries. Concerning the study's data processing: Disease-linked TCR variants were identified with a new computational method built on a probabilistic model of VDJ rearrangement. Using fastp trimming at Q25 and MiXCR clonotype assembly, TCRdb reanalyzed the public sequencing data and kept in-frame beta chains. Entries that share a CDR3 protein sequence are merged under the most common genes and DNA. TCRdb's processing, not the authors' own work, is the source of the V and J calls. This sample is represented by about 210,000 distinct CDR3 sequences; approximately 8% of them were singletons. Approximately 4.8% of the sample rests with the top ten. This clonotype was seen at least ten times. It has no known antigen specificity. Base qualities are missing; no much larger clone stands one base away.

From a lookup of the germline V gene (reference sequence), CDR1 and CDR2 are MNHEY and SMNVEV. From cysteine to phenylalanine, the CDR3 is 15 amino acids long. Only the CDR3 part of the read is kept: 45 bases, read in frame from the first base. Trimming removed 4 bases from V and 7 bases from J, leaving 16 bases between the germline ends. The study at large found these results: Blood from ankylosing spondylitis patients appeared to be characterized by a TCR beta motif made up of about 8 highly homologous amino acid variants. Some of the motif variants had been reported before in the synovial fluid and blood of reactive arthritis patients, a finding that suggests common disease-initiation mechanisms. The disease-linked clones showed a CD8+ phenotype and occurred at relatively low frequencies in peripheral blood. Significant enrichment of the disease-linked clones was reported in matched synovial fluid samples from ankylosing spondylitis patients.

Sequencing input: blood, either unsorted or a sorted T cell fraction (not recorded which). In this chain, TRBV27 is recombined with TRBJ2-2; a tentative D match to TRBD2 spans 5 bases. The TCR comes from a female donor with ankylosing spondylitis or in good health (not recorded which). The DNA reads TGTGCCAGCAGTTCCCCCAGACACCGGGGCGGGGAGCTGTTTTTT. It translates to CASSSPRHRGGELFF.